A selection of T cell receptor beta chains follows, all from one sample in a study of CD8 T cells in ankylosing spondylitis. TCRdb re-analysed the 5' RACE reads in MiXCR, keeping a single row per CDR3 protein. The sample contains nearly 250,000 distinct CDR3 sequences, 30% to 40% of which appear only once. The sequenced material came from blood, either unsorted or a sorted T cell fraction (not recorded which). The receptor source for this set is a male donor with ankylosing spondylitis or in good health (not recorded which). CDR3s include the opening cysteine and the closing phenylalanine or tryptophan. The D gene is left open where the match is weak. Not every row has a clone size; where given, it reads once, few, many or a size class.

d_call	j_call	v_call	clone_size	cdr3_aa
TRBD2	TRBJ2-1	TRBV12-3/TRBV12-4	.	CASCLGSGGARLTDEQFF
.	TRBJ2-5	TRBV15	.	CATSRRSIQETQYF
.	TRBJ2-7	TRBV7-9	few	CASSPTANYEQYF
.	TRBJ2-1	TRBV5-1	.	CASSREAEEQFF
.	TRBJ2-4	TRBV20-1	.	CSARREAAGKNIQYF
.	TRBJ1-6	TRBV12-3/TRBV12-4	.	CASSLGGSLRNSPLHF
.	TRBJ2-3	TRBV25-1	.	CASSEPRTDTQYF
.	TRBJ2-2	TRBV20-1	few	CSADKTLSSGELFF
.	TRBJ2-2	TRBV12-3/TRBV12-4	.	CASAAVGAAGELFF
TRBD1	TRBJ1-1	TRBV10-3	.	CAISEDRGTEAFF
.	TRBJ2-5	TRBV20-1	few	CSASGDVEETQYF
TRBD1	TRBJ1-1	TRBV18	.	CASSTGLNTEAFF
TRBD1	TRBJ2-7	TRBV29-1	few	CSAIPGQSYEQYF
.	TRBJ2-2	TRBV6-5	.	CASSSLTGTPTGELFF
.	TRBJ2-7	TRBV15	few	CATSRDHKGSTGEQYF
.	TRBJ1-3	TRBV20-1	few	CSARDQGSGNTIYF
.	TRBJ2-3	TRBV12-3/TRBV12-4	few	CASSSSGPRPTDTQYF
TRBD2	TRBJ2-1	TRBV20-1	.	CSARDGKAGVGDEQFF
.	TRBJ2-1	TRBV29-1	.	CSSWTDYNEQFF
TRBD1	TRBJ2-6	TRBV6-1	many	CASSQQGDGANVLTF
.	TRBJ2-3	TRBV6-5	.	CASSYSGIGGGTDTQYF
.	TRBJ2-7	TRBV11-2	.	CASSHRVQGVGSAYEQYF
.	TRBJ2-3	TRBV7-2	.	CASSTYLGTDTQYF
.	TRBJ2-1	TRBV2	once	CASRTDTLDYNEQFF
.	TRBJ2-3	TRBV7-8	.	CASSLPRNTDTQYF
.	TRBJ1-4	TRBV30	few	CAWSVSMGGELFF
.	TRBJ2-3	TRBV20-1	few	CSVTRPLTDTQYF
.	TRBJ2-2	TRBV4-1	many	CASSQEPASPIGELFF
.	TRBJ1-5	TRBV20-1	many	CSARHSNQPQHF
.	TRBJ2-7	TRBV6-1	.	CASRESGHPYEQYF
.	TRBJ1-2	TRBV5-6	few	CASSLAEGFGGGYTF
.	TRBJ1-1	TRBV10-3	.	CAISLTGTTEAFF
.	TRBJ2-7	TRBV10-3	few	CAISEPASKGNYEQYF
.	TRBJ2-2	TRBV6-1	.	CASKPNPGLGELFF
.	TRBJ1-6	TRBV5-6	few	CASTAKESPLHF
.	TRBJ1-6	TRBV6-5	.	CASSYSRNSPLHF
TRBD2	TRBJ2-5	TRBV12-3/TRBV12-4	.	CASSLRGLAGPKRETQYF
TRBD2	TRBJ2-3	TRBV10-3	.	CAISDRDTEFGGTSAFTDTQYF
TRBD2	TRBJ2-5	TRBV20-1	.	CSASLLAGGKKETQYF
.	TRBJ2-2	TRBV6-4	.	CASSVVSGNTGELFF
.	TRBJ2-5	TRBV29-1	few	CSVEGLGETQYF
.	TRBJ2-7	TRBV10-1	few	CASSPNEGERSGEQYF
TRBD2	TRBJ2-7	TRBV10-3	.	CAISDREGRSYEQYF
.	TRBJ2-4	TRBV15	once	CATSRVGVAQYF
.	TRBJ2-5	TRBV5-1	.	CASKGGGPETQYF